This entry lists 14 T cell receptor beta chains sequenced from one sample in a study of beta chain features in type 1 diabetes. Broader study findings: Shorter TCRB CDR3s, moderately but significantly so, marked every one of the four CD4+ subsets in Type 1 diabetes patients.

What was sequenced were expressed TCRB transcripts, since all of the isolated RNA had been reverse transcribed. The data were produced by immunoSEQ multiplex PCR, yet TCRdb's version contains in-frame clones alone and is incomplete. In the table there are a few hundred thousand clones, roughly 13% of which are singletons. No antigen has been assigned to these receptors. Sequencing was carried out using naive CD4+ T cells from blood. These receptors originate from a woman aged 18-29 years with type 1 diabetes.

The chain uses TRBV7-2 and TRBJ2-3, with 11 nucleotides matching TRBD2. The CDR3 is made up of 18 amino acids. V lost 2 bases and J lost 1; bases outside the gene matches: 8. Germline V gene sequence: CDR1 SGHTA, CDR2 FQGNSA. CDR3 residues: CASSLTTSGSPRTDTQYF. The CDR3 DNA reads TGTGCCAGCAGCTTAACTACTAGCGGGAGCCCTCGCACAGATACGCAGTATTTT.

This clone was counted between two and nine times. CDR3 DNA: TGCGCCAGCAGCTCGGGACTAGCGTCATACAATGAGCAGTTCTTC. Translation gives CASSSGLASYNEQFF. The chain carries TRBV5-1 and TRBJ2-1; 10 bases fit TRBD2. Germline CDR1 SGHRS, CDR2 YFSETQ. The CDR3 has 15 amino acids. The V and J ends lost 3 bases and 4 bases, in that order; junction bases with no gene match: 4.

CDR3 nucleotides: TGTGCCAGCAGTGGGAGACAGGCGAGCTCCTACAATGAGCAGTTCTTC. This translates into CASSGRQASSYNEQFF. This chain uses TRBV28 with TRBJ2-1; D might be TRBD1 (6 bases). V dropped 5 bases and J dropped 0 bases, with 14 bases sitting between them. This CDR3 comprises 16 residues. The germline V gene has CDR1 MDHEN and CDR2 SYDVKM.

A single count supports this clone. The chain carries TRBV7-6 and TRBJ2-2; D remains ambiguous. V lost 5 bases to trimming and J lost 3 bases, with 7 bases between them. This CDR3 is 13 amino acids long. CDR1 and CDR2 (germline): SGHVS, FNYEAQ. CDR3 nucleotides: TGTGCCAGCAGCCTTCGTCACACCGGGGAGCTGTTTTTT. Translation gives CASSLRHTGELFF. The entire variable domain, with the rest obtained from reference TRBV7-6 and TRBJ2-2, is as follows: GAGVSQSPRYKVTKRGQDVALRCDPISGHVSLYWYRQALGQGPEFLTYFNYEAQQDKSGLPNDRFSAERPEGSISTLTIQRTEQRDSAMYRCASSLRHTGELFFGEGSRLTVL.

In its sample, this clone was seen a few times. This chain connects TRBV5-5 to TRBJ2-7; 9 bases map to TRBD2. Germline trimming cut 5 bases from V and 2 bases from J; bases unmatched to any gene: 2. Looked up from germline, CDR1 is SGHKS and CDR2 is YYEKEE (reference sequence). CDR3 size: 13 residues. CDR3 in DNA: TGTGCCAGCAGTCCTAGCGGGACCTACGAGCAGTACGTC. It codes for CASSPSGTYEQYV.

A few counts support this clone. The chain couples TRBV9 to TRBJ2-3; no clear D. CDR1 SGDLS and CDR2 YYNGEE come from the germline V gene. With 4 bases removed from V and 0 bases from J, the gap between germline ends came to 9 bases. The CDR3 sequence is 14 residues long. CDR3 in amino acids: CASSLLESTDTQYF. The CDR3 nucleotides read TGTGCCAGCAGCCTTTTAGAAAGCACAGATACGCAGTATTTT. Using reference TRBV9 and TRBJ2-3 for the parts outside the CDR3, the full variable domain is DSGVTQTPKHLITATGQRVTLRCSPRSGDLSVYWYQQSLDQGLQFLIQYYNGEERAKGNILERFSAQQFPDLHSELNLSSLELGDSALYFCASSLLESTDTQYFGPGTRLTVL.

This clone has only a few counts. The chain recombines TRBV2 with TRBJ2-7; 7 bases fit TRBD2. Looked up from germline, CDR1 is SNHLY and CDR2 is FYNNEI. The CDR3 runs 11 residues. Written as DNA, the CDR3 is TGTGCGGGGGGGGGATACTACGAGCAGTACTTC. It codes for CAGGGYYEQYF.

This clone was observed a handful of times. The rearrangement links TRBV6-5 to TRBJ2-3, with D possibly TRBD2 on 5 matching bases. Trimming took off 5 bases at V and 0 bases at J, with 12 bases between the two ends. The CDR3 runs 15 residues. Germline V CDR1 and CDR2: MNHEY, SVGAGI. The CDR3 is CASSVSGFSTDTQYF. CDR3 bases: TGTGCCAGCAGTGTAAGCGGCTTCAGCACAGATACGCAGTATTTT.

J is TRBJ1-1 and V is TRBV29-1, with TRBD1 matching 7 bases. Trimming cost V 7 bases and J 6 bases; bases outside gene matches: 8. The CDR3 spans 12 residues. Germline-derived CDR1 and CDR2 are SQVTM and ANQGSEA. The chain's CDR3 is CSAHRGNAEAFF. The CDR3 coding sequence is TGCAGCGCTCACAGGGGAAACGCTGAAGCTTTCTTT. Supplemented by reference TRBV29-1 and TRBJ1-1, the full variable domain reads SAVISQKPSRDICQRGTSLTIQCQVDSQVTMMFWYRQQPGQSLTLIATANQGSEATYESGFVIDKFPISRPNLTFSTLTVSNMSPEDSSIYLCSAHRGNAEAFFGQGTRLTVV.

The rearrangement joins TRBV7-8 to TRBJ2-5; D uncertain. Germline values: CDR1 SGHVS, CDR2 FQNEAQ. The CDR3 consists of 12 residues. V was clipped by 4 bases and J by 9 bases, with 12 bases between them. This CDR3 reads CASSYSESAQYF. CDR3 in DNA: TGTGCCAGCAGCTACTCGGAGTCCGCCCAGTACTTC. The full variable domain, completed using reference TRBV7-8 and TRBJ2-5, is GAGVSQSPRYKVAKRGQDVALRCDPISGHVSLFWYQQALGQGPEFLTYFQNEAQLDKSGLPSDRFFAERPEGSVSTLKIQRTQQEDSAVYLCASSYSESAQYFGPGTRLLVL.

V is TRBV4-3 and J is TRBJ2-4; D possibly corresponds to TRBD1 (5 bases). The germline V gene encodes CDR1 LGHNA and CDR2 YSLEER. This CDR3 region has 16 residues. The V gene lost 4 bases and the J gene lost 4 bases, with 17 bases spanning the gap. This CDR3 is CASSPQGLEEKNIQYF. The CDR3 bases are TGCGCCAGCAGCCCCCAGGGCCTTGAGGAAAAAAACATTCAGTACTTC.

The J gene is TRBJ2-2, the V gene TRBV11-2; D is ambiguous. The CDR3 is 10 residues long. V shed 8 bases and J shed 7 bases, with 5 bases lying between them. CDR1 and CDR2 from the germline V gene are SGHAT and FQNNGV. CDR3 protein: CASSVGELFF. The CDR3 nucleotides are TGTGCCAGCTCTGTCGGGGAGCTGTTTTTT. Full variable domain (missing parts from reference TRBV11-2 and TRBJ2-2): EAGVAQSPRYKIIEKRQSVAFWCNPISGHATLYWYQQILGQGPKLLIQFQNNGVVDDSQLPKDRFSAERLKGVDSTLKIQPAKLEDSAVYLCASSVGELFFGEGSRLTVL.

This chain joins TRBV28 and TRBJ2-1, with D tentatively TRBD1 (5 bases). The CDR3 loop spans 15 amino acids. Trimming left V 5 bases short and J 3 bases short, with 14 bases between. CDR1 MDHEN and CDR2 SYDVKM come from the germline V gene. CDR3 protein: CASSHLGHDYNEQFF. The CDR3, as DNA: TGTGCCAGCAGTCATCTCGGACATGACTACAATGAGCAGTTCTTC.

This clone has more than one count but fewer than ten. The rearrangement links TRBV5-4 to TRBJ2-5, with TRBD1 as a possible D gene (5 bases). Germline loops: CDR1 SGHNT, CDR2 YYREEE (reference sequence). V was cut by 2 bases and J by 0 bases, with 11 bases left in between. The CDR3 loop spans 15 amino acids. CDR3 in amino acids: CASSFRRQYQETQYF. In DNA form, the CDR3 reads TGTGCCAGCAGCTTTCGCAGACAGTACCAAGAGACCCAGTACTTC.